These 17 T cell receptor beta chains were sequenced from one sample in a study of T cells in Graves' hyperthyroidism and ophthalmopathy. Authors of the study amplified TCR beta CDR3 regions from RNA transcripts. HTBI primers were the set used in a first-round RT-PCR of the TCR CDR3. TCRdb passed the multiplex PCR reads through MiXCR, listing each CDR3 protein once. The sample gives 600,000 to 650,000 distinct CDR3 sequences, around 16% of which show up once; less than 4.5% is in the top ten. Specimen: blood. The receptor set was obtained from a woman between 25 and 40 years old with Graves' hyperthyroidism.

The chain couples TRBV5-6 to TRBJ2-5; D is possibly TRBD1 (5 bases). V lost 3 bases to trimming and J lost 2 bases, with 8 bases between them. This CDR3 is 13 amino acids long. Looked up from germline, CDR1 is SGHDT and CDR2 is YYEEEE. The CDR3 here is CASSSTEQETQYF. The CDR3, as DNA: TGTGCCAGCAGCTCGACAGAGCAAGAGACCCAGTACTTC.

V and J are TRBV20-1 and TRBJ1-4, with TRBD1 as a possible D gene (6 bases). V lost 3 bases, J lost 8 bases, and 13 bases lay in between. CDR1 is DFQATT and CDR2 is SNEGSKA in the germline V gene (reference sequence). CDR3 length: 13 amino acids. The CDR3 here is CSASEGGREKLFF. The CDR3 DNA sequence: TGCAGTGCTAGCGAAGGGGGGAGGGAAAAACTGTTTTTT.

The table lists this clonotype with many counts. V is TRBV20-1 and J is TRBJ1-5; 9 positions match TRBD1. Germline V gives CDR1 DFQATT, CDR2 SNEGSKA (reference sequence). The CDR3 is 15 residues long. V shed 2 bases and J 6 bases; nucleotides not matched to a gene: 8. CDR3: CSARRTGVVGQPQHF. CDR3 sequence (DNA): TGCAGTGCTAGACGGACAGGGGTAGTAGGTCAGCCCCAGCATTTT.

This clonotype was observed at least ten times. The CDR3 DNA reads as TGCAGCGCGGGACCAGGGGGCACCGGGGAGCTGTTTTTT. The encoded protein is CSAGPGGTGELFF. This chain joins TRBV29-1 and TRBJ2-2; 7 bases align to TRBD1. The V segment lost 7 bases and the J segment 4 bases; nucleotides outside the gene matches: 6. Germline values: CDR1 SQVTM, CDR2 ANQGSEA. CDR3 length: 13 amino acids.

This clonotype was seen ten or more times. This rearrangement joins TRBV5-1 to TRBJ1-4; D is ambiguous. CDR3 size: 17 residues. V lost 0 bases and J 0 bases, leaving 12 bases between the germline ends. Germline values: CDR1 SGHRS, CDR2 YFSETQ. As DNA, the CDR3 is TGCGCCAGCAGCTTGGGGCCGACGGTCGCAACTAATGAAAAACTGTTTTTT. Protein product: CASSLGPTVATNEKLFF.

V gene TRBV11-2 combines with J gene TRBJ2-7; TRBD1 aligns across 7 bases. The CDR3 totals 16 residues. Germline lookup yields CDR1 SGHAT and CDR2 FQNNGV. The junction had 15 bases not matched to a gene; V was cut back by 5 bases and J by 5 bases. CDR3 DNA: TGTGCCAGCAGCGTCTACAGGGGACGCCCCTCACACGAGCAGTACTTC. Translated: CASSVYRGRPSHEQYF.

Many counts were recorded for this clonotype. This chain uses TRBV20-1 with TRBJ2-1, with 7 bases lining up with TRBD1. V gave up 6 bases and J gave up 1 base; unmatched junction bases: 6. This CDR3 comprises 14 residues. CDR1 is DFQATT, CDR2 SNEGSKA, per germline (reference sequence). The CDR3 coding sequence is TGCAGTGCCATGGACAGGATTTCCTACAATGAGCAGTTCTTC. This gives the protein CSAMDRISYNEQFF.

Only a few counts were recorded for this clonotype. The genes are TRBV6-2 or TRBV6-3 and TRBJ2-7; D ambiguous. The germline V and J ends were trimmed by 2 bases and 5 bases, with 10 bases remaining between them. This CDR3 comprises 13 residues. Germline lookup yields CDR1 MNHEY and CDR2 SVGEGT. The CDR3 loop reads CASSYRALHEQYF. The DNA for the CDR3 is TGTGCCAGCAGTTACCGTGCCCTACACGAGCAGTACTTC.

This clonotype showed up just a few times. V gene TRBV24-1 combines with J gene TRBJ2-3; 8 positions match TRBD1. The germline gives CDR1 KGHDR, CDR2 SFDVKD. The trim removed 0 bases at V and 4 bases at J, leaving 2 bases unmatched. The CDR3 loop spans 15 amino acids. CDR3 coding DNA: TGTGCCACCAGTGATTTGGACAGGGGAGCAGATACGCAGTATTTT. Translation: CATSDLDRGADTQYF.

The V gene is TRBV6-1, the J gene TRBJ2-2, with D hard to call. CDR1 MNHNS and CDR2 SASEGT come from the germline V gene. V was pared by 10 bases and J by 1 base, with 4 bases between. The CDR3 sequence is 11 residues long. The CDR3 sequence is CAILNTGELFF. CDR3 sequence (DNA): TGTGCCATCTTGAACACCGGGGAGCTGTTTTTT.

V and J are TRBV28 and TRBJ2-6, with TRBD1 matching 7 bases. J lost 0 bases, V lost 4 bases, and 9 bases had no gene match. CDR1 and CDR2 (germline): MDHEN, SYDVKM. The CDR3 covers 18 residues. The CDR3 nucleotides read TGTGCCAGCAGTTCGCCGGGACAGCACATCTCTGGGGCCAACGTCCTGACTTTC. Amino acids: CASSSPGQHISGANVLTF.

J is TRBJ2-1 and V is TRBV10-1; D ambiguous. Trimming took off 0 bases at V and 13 bases at J, with 13 bases between the two ends. The CDR3 has 13 residues. CDR1 and CDR2 from the germline V gene are WNHNN and SYGVQD (reference sequence). CDR3 in DNA: TGCGCCAGCAGTGAGTCGACGCTAACGCATCAGTTCTTC. This sequence encodes CASSESTLTHQFF.

The genes are TRBV28 and TRBJ2-5; D is ambiguous. CDR3 length equals 15 residues. Germline V gene lookup returns CDR1 MDHEN and CDR2 SYDVKM. V was trimmed by 2 bases and J by 2 bases, leaving 12 bases between them. DNA for the CDR3: TGTGCCAGCAGTTTAGCAGTTGGTCAGCAAGAGACCCAGTACTTC. This gives the protein CASSLAVGQQETQYF.

To note about this clonotype: The germline gene is not matched at one end of the junction; a read error may be the cause. The chain combines TRBV29-1 with TRBJ2-3, with D maybe TRBD2 (5 bases). The CDR3 length is 11 residues. Germline V CDR1 and CDR2: SQVTM, ANQGSEA. CDR3 protein: CGVGGVDMQYF. The CDR3, as DNA: TGCGGCGTTGGAGGAGTAGATATGCAGTATTTT.

Ten or more counts support this clonotype. V and J are TRBV27 and TRBJ2-5; 8 positions agree with TRBD2. The CDR3 is 13 residues long. Germline assignment: CDR1 MNHEY and CDR2 SMNVEV (reference sequence). J was trimmed by 3 bases and V by 4 bases; bases with no gene match: 1. The CDR3 region has the DNA TGTGCCAGCAGTTCGGGACTAGAAGAGACCCAGTACTTC. It is translated as CASSSGLEETQYF.

This clonotype was recorded many times. J is TRBJ2-4 and V is TRBV27; D possibly matches TRBD1 or TRBD2 (6 bases each). This CDR3 is built from 13 residues. The germline V gene encodes CDR1 MNHEY and CDR2 SMNVEV (reference sequence). V was shortened by 3 bases and J by 5 bases, with 8 bases between the two germline ends. As DNA, the CDR3 is TGTGCCAGCAGTTTTGGGGGGCAAAACATTCAGTACTTC. It encodes CASSFGGQNIQYF.

This clonotype was counted a single time. The chain has TRBV7-9 and TRBJ1-1; D unclear. The length of the CDR3 is 11 residues. V shed 4 bases and J shed 10 bases, with 10 bases lying between them. Germline-derived CDR1 and CDR2 are SEHNR and FQNEAQ (reference sequence). The CDR3: CASSSRQAAFF. The CDR3 bases are TGTGCCAGCAGCTCCCGACAAGCAGCTTTCTTT.